A single TCR beta chain is shown here with its context. As yet, its antigen is unknown. These data come from a study of cytomegalovirus exposure and HLA in healthy donors. General observations from the study: Among the sequence variants, a highly shared cluster was likely an artifact of sequencing.

The PCR had 60 Vbeta and 13 Jbeta primers. The data were produced by immunoSEQ multiplex PCR, yet TCRdb's version contains in-frame clones alone and is incomplete. The sample yields 150,000 to 200,000 clones, roughly 77% seen once. V lost 5 bases and J lost 8, with 19 bases in between. CDR3 length equals 14 residues. Per the germline V gene, CDR1 is MNHEY and CDR2 is SMNVEV (reference sequence). The V and J genes are TRBV27 and TRBJ2-7; D perhaps matches TRBD2 (6 bases). This TCR derives from a woman in her twenties or thirties in good health and CMV-seropositive. Material: PBMCs. The CDR3 is CASSPIGTLLKQYF. The CDR3 nucleotides are TGTGCCAGCAGTCCCATCGGGACTCTCTTGAAGCAGTACTTC.